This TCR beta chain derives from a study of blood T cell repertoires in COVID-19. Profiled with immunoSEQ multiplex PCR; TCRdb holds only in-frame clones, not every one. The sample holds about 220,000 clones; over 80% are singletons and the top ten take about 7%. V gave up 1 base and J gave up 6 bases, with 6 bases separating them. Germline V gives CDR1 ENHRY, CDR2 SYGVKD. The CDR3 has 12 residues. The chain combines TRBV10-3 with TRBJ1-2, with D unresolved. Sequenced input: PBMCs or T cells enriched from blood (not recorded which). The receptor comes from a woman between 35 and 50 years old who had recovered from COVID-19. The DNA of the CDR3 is TGTGCCATCAGTGAGTTGTCGGATGGCTACACCTTC. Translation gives CAISELSDGYTF.